The 18 T cell receptor beta chains below were found in one sample sequenced in a study of blood T cell repertoires in COVID-19. The protocol was immunoSEQ multiplex PCR, while the TCRdb copy is restricted to in-frame clones and leaves out a portion. Here the sample spans 130,000 to 150,000 clones, about 89% being singletons. Material for sequencing was peripheral blood. Receptor source: a man older than 75 with acute or convalescent COVID-19.

The chain recombines TRBV10-2 with TRBJ2-1, with 9 bases that match TRBD1. J lost 5 bases, V lost 0 bases, and 8 bases had no gene match. The length of the CDR3 is 17 residues. Per germline, CDR1 WSHSY and CDR2 SAAADI. The CDR3 nucleotides are TGCGCCAGCAGTGAGTCAGCTGGGACAGGGTTAAACAATGAGCAGTTCTTC. Amino acid sequence: CASSESAGTGLNNEQFF.

This clone was observed once. The genes are TRBV6-5 and TRBJ2-3, with 14 nucleotides matching TRBD2. The CDR3 contains 14 residues. Trimming took 6 bases from V and 5 from J; bases not matched to a gene: 1. CDR1 MNHEY and CDR2 SVGAGI come from the germline V gene. CDR3 nucleotide sequence: TGTGCCAGCAGGACTAGCGGGGGGGTAGATACGCAGTATTTT. This sequence encodes CASRTSGGVDTQYF.

This clone occurred a few times. V usage is TRBV2 and J usage is TRBJ1-2; D remains unclear. Trimming stripped 2 bases from V and 6 bases from J, with 19 bases between. There are 16 residues in the CDR3. Germline V gives CDR1 SNHLY, CDR2 FYNNEI. CDR3 DNA: TGTGCCAGCAGTGAATGGGCAGGTGACGCACTTAATGGCTACACCTTC. It translates to CASSEWAGDALNGYTF.

The chain carries TRBV18 and TRBJ2-1; D may be TRBD2 (5 bases). The V gene lost 6 bases and the J gene lost 3 bases, with 15 bases spanning the gap. CDR1 and CDR2 from the germline V gene are KGHSH and LQKENI. The CDR3 has 15 amino acids. The CDR3 loop is CASSPRTGLYNEQFF. DNA for the CDR3: TGTGCCAGCTCGCCTCGGACTGGACTCTACAATGAGCAGTTCTTC.

The J gene is TRBJ1-2, the V gene TRBV5-8; 8 bases are a match to TRBD1. Germline V gives CDR1 SGHTS, CDR2 YDEGEE. The CDR3 sequence is 15 residues long. The V segment lost 6 bases and the J segment 5 bases; nucleotides outside the gene matches: 12. The CDR3: CASIRMTGDRYGYTF. Here the CDR3 DNA reads TGTGCCAGCATCCGGATGACAGGGGATCGATATGGCTACACCTTC.

The chain is built from TRBV15 and TRBJ2-7; 8 bases match TRBD2. The CDR3 consists of 16 residues. Germline trimming cut 1 base from V and 2 bases from J; bases unmatched to any gene: 7. Germline CDR1 is LNHNV and CDR2 is YYDKDF (reference sequence). The CDR3 nucleotides are TGTGCCACCAGCAGAGGGGTGAGGCGGGAGGCCTACGAGCAGTACTTC. Protein sequence: CATSRGVRREAYEQYF.

The chain carries TRBV6-5 and TRBJ2-1; 13 bases are shared with TRBD2. Germline CDR1 reads MNHEY; CDR2 reads SVGAGI. Trimming took 5 bases from V and 9 from J; bases not matched to a gene: 7. This CDR3 has 15 amino acids. The CDR3 protein is CASSRTSGSSGEQFF. CDR3 DNA: TGTGCCAGCAGTCGGACTAGCGGGAGTTCGGGTGAGCAGTTCTTC.

V usage is TRBV5-1 and J usage is TRBJ1-4, with D unclear. Trimming removed 2 bases from V and 4 bases from J, with 6 bases in between. The CDR3 runs to 13 residues. Germline V lookup: CDR1 SGHRS, CDR2 YFSETQ. The CDR3 nucleotides are TGCGCCAGCAGCTTACAGATTAATGAAAAACTGTTTTTT. This gives the protein CASSLQINEKLFF.

The CDR3 loop reads CASSPGTGLGNTIYF. The CDR3 DNA follows: TGTGCCAGCAGTCCCGGGACAGGGTTGGGAAACACCATATATTTT. The J gene is TRBJ1-3, the V gene TRBV19; TRBD1 aligns across 9 bases. Germline V lookup: CDR1 LNHDA, CDR2 SQIVND (reference sequence). This CDR3 spans 15 amino acids. V shed 9 bases, J shed 4 bases, and the junction held 10 bases outside the gene matches.

The gene calls are TRBV19 and TRBJ2-5, with 7 bases that match TRBD1. Unmatched junction bases numbered 8, after V lost 2 bases and J lost 5 bases. The CDR3 has 15 amino acids. Germline values: CDR1 LNHDA, CDR2 SQIVND (reference sequence). The CDR3 sequence is CASSISQGSYETQYF. The CDR3 bases are TGTGCCAGTAGTATATCACAGGGGTCTTATGAGACCCAGTACTTC.

V is TRBV18 and J is TRBJ2-3; 8 bases are a match to TRBD2. J gave up 5 bases and V 2 bases, and 0 bases lay outside the gene matches. The CDR3 runs 13 residues. Germline lookup yields CDR1 KGHSH and CDR2 LQKENI. This CDR3 is CASSPTSGDTQYF. CDR3 DNA: TGTGCCAGCTCACCAACTAGCGGAGATACGCAGTATTTT.

The rearrangement uses TRBV5-4 and TRBJ2-3, with D perhaps TRBD2 (5 bases). The V gene's germline CDR1 is SGHNT and CDR2 YYREEE (reference sequence). The V end lost 0 bases, the J end lost 10 bases, and 12 bases lay between the germline ends. This CDR3 is built from 13 residues. This CDR3 reads CASSLGLSESQYF. DNA for the CDR3: TGTGCCAGCAGCTTGGGTCTTAGCGAGTCGCAGTATTTT.

This clone was seen once. The chain uses TRBV28 and TRBJ2-5, with D maybe TRBD2 (5 bases). V lost 6 bases to trimming and J lost 4 bases, with 18 bases between them. This CDR3 region has 15 residues. Per germline, CDR1 MDHEN and CDR2 SYDVKM. CDR3 sequence: CASSPGSKGGETQYF. CDR3 DNA: TGTGCCAGCAGCCCGGGATCAAAAGGAGGAGAGACCCAGTACTTC.

The V call is TRBV28, the J call TRBJ1-5; weak D call: TRBD1 (5 bases). CDR1 is MDHEN and CDR2 is SYDVKM in the germline V gene. Trimming took 5 bases from V and 15 from J, leaving 14 bases between them. The CDR3 loop spans 11 amino acids. Here the CDR3 reads CASSPGEGRHF. The CDR3 DNA sequence: TGTGCCAGCAGTCCTGGGGAGGGGCGGCATTTT.

The chain uses TRBV30 and TRBJ2-2; D might be TRBD1 (5 bases). Germline V gives CDR1 GTSNPN, CDR2 SVGIG (reference sequence). The CDR3 covers 14 residues. Trimming pared 4 bases from V and 5 bases from J, leaving 14 bases between. CDR3: CAWNLVRGTGELFF. CDR3 nucleotides: TGTGCCTGGAACCTAGTAAGGGGAACCGGGGAGCTGTTTTTT. The full variable domain, rest sourced from reference TRBV30 and TRBJ2-2, is SQTIHQWPATLVQPVGSPLSLECTVEGTSNPNLYWYRQAAGRGLQLLFYSVGIGQISSEVPQNLSASRPQDRQFILSSKKLLLSDSGFYLCAWNLVRGTGELFFGEGSRLTVL.

The chain combines TRBV5-4 with TRBJ2-2; 8 bases agree with TRBD1. V trimming: 5 bases; J trimming: 4 bases; junction bases outside the gene matches: 7. This CDR3 is 15 amino acids long. CDR1 SGHNT and CDR2 YYREEE come from the germline V gene (reference sequence). The CDR3 DNA reads as TGTGCCAGCAGTGGGGGGACAGGACCCACCGGGGAGCTGTTTTTT. This gives the protein CASSGGTGPTGELFF.

The genes are TRBV12-3 or TRBV12-4 and TRBJ2-2, with D perhaps TRBD2 (5 bases). The CDR3 spans 13 residues. Deletions cut 10 bases from V and 7 bases from J, with 16 bases between. CDR3 amino acids: CATGMGVDGELFF. DNA for the CDR3: TGTGCCACGGGCATGGGAGTTGACGGGGAGCTGTTTTTT.

The chain joins TRBV27 to TRBJ2-7, with 7 bases that match TRBD2. J lost 1 base, V lost 4 bases, and 10 bases had no gene match. The CDR3 is 16 residues long. CDR1 MNHEY and CDR2 SMNVEV come from the germline V gene (reference sequence). The CDR3 region is CASSSLWGGRSYEQYF. The DNA of the CDR3 is TGTGCCAGCAGTTCCCTTTGGGGGGGGAGATCCTACGAGCAGTACTTC.